This is a list of T cell receptor beta chains from one sample in a study of T cell changes during pregnancy in multiple sclerosis. Using immunoSEQ multiplex PCR, the repertoire was profiled, and TCRdb retains in-frame clones only, with some absent. The sample consists of 45,000 to 60,000 clones, over 80% of them appearing once. Specimen: CD4+ T cells from peripheral blood mononuclear cells, collected in the third trimester of pregnancy. Source of these receptors: a female donor with multiple sclerosis, enrolled in a pregnancy study. Each CDR3 is given with its conserved first and last residue. Fields, in order: CDR3 DNA, CDR3 protein, J gene, D gene, clone size, V gene. The D gene is left open where the match is weak. Some rows mark clone size as missing; the rest say once, few, many or name a class of expanded clone.

TGTGCCAGCAGCCAAGATTTGGTAGCGGCCTCCTACGAGCAGTACTTC,CASSQDLVAASYEQYF,TRBJ2-7,NA,NA,TRBV14
TGCGCCAGCAGCTTGTTCCCGGGACAGGGTTCCAATCAGCCCCAGCATTTT,CASSLFPGQGSNQPQHF,TRBJ1-5,TRBD1,once,TRBV5-1
TGTGCCAGCAGCTTATCGGGACTCCGGGGATACAATGAGCAGTTCTTC,CASSLSGLRGYNEQFF,TRBJ2-1,NA,once,TRBV7-8
TGTGCCAGCAGCGTCAGGGGACTAGCGGCCAATCCCTCCTACAATGAGCAGTTCTTC,CASSVRGLAANPSYNEQFF,TRBJ2-1,TRBD2,NA,TRBV9
TGTGCCAGCAGCTTTGGGACACTCTACGAGCAGTACTTC,CASSFGTLYEQYF,TRBJ2-7,NA,NA,TRBV11-2
TGCGCCAGCAGCTTGGTAGGGGGCGCGGTTGGGGCCAACGTCCTGACTTTC,CASSLVGGAVGANVLTF,TRBJ2-6,TRBD1,NA,TRBV5-1
TGTGCCACCAGCCAACCGGGGCCGGGCGGGGGTGGGACCCAGTACTTC,CATSQPGPGGGGTQYF,TRBJ2-5,TRBD2,NA,TRBV15
TGTGCCATCAGTGTCCGGGCGGGAGGGCAAGAGACCCAGTACTTC,CAISVRAGGQETQYF,TRBJ2-5,TRBD2,NA,TRBV10-3
TGCAGCGTCAAAAAGGGGACAGGGATTGAAAAACTGTTTTTT,CSVKKGTGIEKLFF,TRBJ1-4,TRBD1,NA,TRBV29-1
TGCGCCAGCAGCTTCAGCGGGAACACCGGGGAGCTGTTTTTT,CASSFSGNTGELFF,TRBJ2-2,NA,NA,TRBV5-1
TGTGCCACCAGCAGAGGGACAGCAACTATTAATGAAAAACTGTTTTTT,CATSRGTATINEKLFF,TRBJ1-4,NA,NA,TRBV15
TGTGCCAGCAGTCTCTACAGGGGTAGCGGCAATCAGCCCCAGCATTTT,CASSLYRGSGNQPQHF,TRBJ1-5,TRBD1,once,TRBV27
TGTGCCAGCAGCACACTAGCGGGAGTCTACAATGAGCAGTTCTTC,CASSTLAGVYNEQFF,TRBJ2-1,TRBD2,NA,TRBV11-2
TGTGCCAGCAGTTGGGCCGGGACAGCCCTCTTTAACTCTGGAAACACCATATATTTT,CASSWAGTALFNSGNTIYF,TRBJ1-3,TRBD1,NA,TRBV28
TGCAGCGGTAGCGGGAGGGTGCACGATGAGCAGTTCTTC,CSGSGRVHDEQFF,TRBJ2-1,TRBD2,few,TRBV29-1
TGTGCCAGCAGCTTGTTAGCGGGAGCCTTCCAAGAGACCCAGTACTTC,CASSLLAGAFQETQYF,TRBJ2-5,TRBD2,NA,TRBV5-6
TGTGCCAGCAGATTAGGGACAGCAACTAATGAAAAACTGTTTTTT,CASRLGTATNEKLFF,TRBJ1-4,TRBD1,few,TRBV27
TGTGCCAGCTCACCACTAGACGGACAGACAAACACTGAAGCTTTCTTT,CASSPLDGQTNTEAFF,TRBJ1-1,NA,NA,TRBV18
TGTGCCAGCAGTGAGAAACTCAATGAAAAACTGTTTTTT,CASSEKLNEKLFF,TRBJ1-4,NA,NA,TRBV2
TGTGCCAGCAGCGTAGGGTCGGTAGCGGGCCTGTTCTTC,CASSVGSVAGLFF,TRBJ2-1,TRBD2,once,TRBV7-6
TGTGCCAGCAGTTTGAGCGGGAGGGCCTGGGGGGAGCAGTACTTC,CASSLSGRAWGEQYF,TRBJ2-7,TRBD2,once,TRBV28
TGTGCCAGCTCACCTAGGGGACTAGCGGAATCGCAGTACTTC,CASSPRGLAESQYF,TRBJ2-7,TRBD2,once,TRBV18
TGTGCCAGCAGTTTAATACAGGGGGCGGCTGGAAACACCATATATTTT,CASSLIQGAAGNTIYF,TRBJ1-3,TRBD1,NA,TRBV28
TGTGCCAGCAGTTACCTGGCTAGCGGGAGTAACGAGCAGTACTTC,CASSYLASGSNEQYF,TRBJ2-7,TRBD2,NA,TRBV6-5
TGTGCCAGCAGCTTGGGGACTAGCGGGAGAGAGACCCAGTACTTC,CASSLGTSGRETQYF,TRBJ2-5,TRBD2,NA,TRBV5-6
TGTGCCAGCAGCTCCTTTCGGACAGGGACCTCTGGAAACACCATATATTTT,CASSSFRTGTSGNTIYF,TRBJ1-3,TRBD1,NA,TRBV5-6
TGTGCCAGCAGTGAAAGAGAGAGCGGATCCGAGCAGTACTTC,CASSERESGSEQYF,TRBJ2-7,NA,NA,TRBV6-1
TGTGCCAGCAGGACCGACAGGGGAAATGAAAAACTGTTTTTT,CASRTDRGNEKLFF,TRBJ1-4,TRBD1,once,TRBV5-4
TGTGCCAGCAGCGTAGTAGGGGGCGAAACTGAAGCTTTCTTT,CASSVVGGETEAFF,TRBJ1-1,TRBD1,NA,TRBV9
TGTGCCAGCAGCTTAGGGGGGGGAATTACTGAAAGCTACGAGCAGTACTTC,CASSLGGGITESYEQYF,TRBJ2-7,TRBD2,few,TRBV7-6
TGTGCCAGTACCAAAGCGGGACGGGGAAGCGGTGAGCAGTTCTTC,CASTKAGRGSGEQFF,TRBJ2-1,TRBD2,NA,TRBV19
TGCGCCAGCAGCTTTGGGGACAAGCGCAATGAGCAGTTCTTC,CASSFGDKRNEQFF,TRBJ2-1,NA,NA,TRBV5-1
TGCAGTGCTAGAGCCACGGGTGAGCAGTACTTC,CSARATGEQYF,TRBJ2-7,NA,once,TRBV20-1
TGTGCCAGCAGCTTAGACATCGGGGCTGGAAACACCATATATTTT,CASSLDIGAGNTIYF,TRBJ1-3,NA,once,TRBV7-9
TGTGCCAGCAGTAAGACGACTAGCGGGAGGGCCTCCGAGCAGTACTTC,CASSKTTSGRASEQYF,TRBJ2-7,TRBD2,NA,TRBV2
TGTGCCAGCAGTCGACAGGGGAACACCGGGGAGCTGTTTTTT,CASSRQGNTGELFF,TRBJ2-2,TRBD1,NA,TRBV6-5
TGTGCCAGCAGCCTACAGGGGGCTTACACCGGGGAGCTGTTTTTT,CASSLQGAYTGELFF,TRBJ2-2,TRBD1,NA,TRBV6-4
TGTGCCAGCAGCTTAGGGTGGAGTAGCGGGCGATCCTACAATGAGCAGTTCTTC,CASSLGWSSGRSYNEQFF,TRBJ2-1,TRBD2,NA,TRBV13
TGTGCCAGCAGCTCACAGACAGGGGGCAGGGATACGCAGTATTTT,CASSSQTGGRDTQYF,TRBJ2-3,TRBD1,NA,TRBV7-6
TGTGCCAGCAGCTTGGGGGGCAGGGGCCTCTACAATGAGCAGTTCTTC,CASSLGGRGLYNEQFF,TRBJ2-1,NA,NA,TRBV5-4
TGTGCCAGCAGTGAGGGGGGAGGTAGGTCCTACGAGCAGTACTTC,CASSEGGGRSYEQYF,TRBJ2-7,NA,NA,TRBV2
TGTGCCAGCAGTGGGGAAAGGGGAAGCTCCTACGAGCAGTACTTC,CASSGERGSSYEQYF,TRBJ2-7,NA,NA,TRBV2
TGTGCCAGCAGCTTAGTCCCGGGGAGGGTAGCAGGGAACAATGAGCAGTTCTTC,CASSLVPGRVAGNNEQFF,TRBJ2-1,TRBD2,NA,TRBV7-3
TGTGCCAGTACTCGACAGGGCGATAAGAAACTGTTTTTT,CASTRQGDKKLFF,TRBJ1-4,TRBD1,NA,TRBV27
TGTGCCAGCAGTTTATTAATCGGGGAGCTGTTTTTT,CASSLLIGELFF,TRBJ2-2,NA,once,TRBV28
TGTGCCAGCAGCCAACAGGGGATGGATGGCTACACCTTC,CASSQQGMDGYTF,TRBJ1-2,TRBD1,NA,TRBV7-6
TGTGCCAGTAGTATGGGACAACTCTACGAGCAGTACTTC,CASSMGQLYEQYF,TRBJ2-7,NA,once,TRBV19
TGTGCCAGCGGTGACAGGGTCTCTAACTATGGCTACACCTTC,CASGDRVSNYGYTF,TRBJ1-2,TRBD1,NA,TRBV6-5
TGTGCCAGCAGCCACAGGGGAGATACGCAGTATTTT,CASSHRGDTQYF,TRBJ2-3,TRBD1,NA,TRBV6-5
TGTGCCAGTAGTAGCGGGAGCGGCTACGAGCAGTACTTC,CASSSGSGYEQYF,TRBJ2-7,TRBD2,NA,TRBV19
TGTGCCAGCAGCCTATGGGGGGCTAATGAAAAACTGTTTTTT,CASSLWGANEKLFF,TRBJ1-4,NA,NA,TRBV13
TGTGCCAGCAGCCAAGATCTCCGGGGGAAGAACACTGAAGCTTTCTTT,CASSQDLRGKNTEAFF,TRBJ1-1,NA,NA,TRBV4-2